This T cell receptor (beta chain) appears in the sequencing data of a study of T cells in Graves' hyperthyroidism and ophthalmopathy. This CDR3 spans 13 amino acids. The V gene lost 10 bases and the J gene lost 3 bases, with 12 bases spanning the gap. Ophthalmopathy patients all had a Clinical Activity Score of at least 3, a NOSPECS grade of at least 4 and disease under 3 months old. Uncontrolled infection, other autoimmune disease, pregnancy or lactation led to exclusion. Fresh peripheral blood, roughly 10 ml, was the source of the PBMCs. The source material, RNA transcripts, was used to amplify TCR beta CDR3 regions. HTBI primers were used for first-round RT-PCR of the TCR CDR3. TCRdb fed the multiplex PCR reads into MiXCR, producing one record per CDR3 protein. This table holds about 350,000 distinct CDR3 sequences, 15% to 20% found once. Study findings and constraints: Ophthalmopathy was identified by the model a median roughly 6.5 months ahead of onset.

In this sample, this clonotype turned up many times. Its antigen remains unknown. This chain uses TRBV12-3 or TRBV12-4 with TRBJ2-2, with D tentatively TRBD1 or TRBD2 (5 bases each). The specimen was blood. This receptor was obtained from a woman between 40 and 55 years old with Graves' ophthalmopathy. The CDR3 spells CATSREYTGELFF. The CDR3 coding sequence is TGTGCCACTAGCAGGGAGTACACCGGGGAGCTGTTTTTT.